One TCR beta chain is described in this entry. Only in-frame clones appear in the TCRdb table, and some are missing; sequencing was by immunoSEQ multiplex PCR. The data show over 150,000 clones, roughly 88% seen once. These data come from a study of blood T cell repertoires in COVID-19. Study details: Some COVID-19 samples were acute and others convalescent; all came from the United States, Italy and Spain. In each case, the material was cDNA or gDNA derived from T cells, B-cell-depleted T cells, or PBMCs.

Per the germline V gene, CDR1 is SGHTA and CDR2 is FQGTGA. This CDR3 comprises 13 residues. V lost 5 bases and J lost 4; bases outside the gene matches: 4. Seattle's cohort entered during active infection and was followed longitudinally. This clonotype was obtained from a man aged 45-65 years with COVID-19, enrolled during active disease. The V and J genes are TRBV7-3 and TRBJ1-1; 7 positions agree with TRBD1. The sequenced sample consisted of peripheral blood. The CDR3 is CASSNTGATEAFF. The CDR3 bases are TGTGCCAGCAGCAACACAGGGGCCACTGAAGCTTTCTTT. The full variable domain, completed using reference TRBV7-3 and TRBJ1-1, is GAGVSQTPSNKVTEKGKYVELRCDPISGHTALYWYRQSLGQGPEFLIYFQGTGAADDSGLPNDRFFAVRPEGSVSTLKIQRTERGDSAVYLCASSNTGATEAFFGQGTRLTVV.